Following are 9 T cell receptor beta chains from one sample sequenced in a study of response to subunit inactivated influenza vaccine. MiXCR was run by TCRdb on the RT-PCR reads, yielding one entry per CDR3 protein. The sample has roughly 520,000 distinct CDR3 sequences; over 25% are singletons. The sequencing here drew on CD4+ T cells sorted from PBMCs, taken more than 4 days after vaccination. Source of these receptors: a man between 50 and 59 years old who received an inactivated influenza vaccine.

CDR3 bases: TGTGCCAGCACCCACCTAGCGGGAGTATCGTACGAGCAGTACTTC. Amino acids: CASTHLAGVSYEQYF. This chain connects TRBV7-8 to TRBJ2-7; TRBD2 aligns across 10 bases. CDR1 and CDR2 (germline): SGHVS, FQNEAQ. The junction had 10 bases not matched to a gene; V was cut back by 7 bases and J by 4 bases. The CDR3 has 15 amino acids.

The genes are TRBV15 and TRBJ1-1; D not resolved. V lost 3 bases and J lost 3, with 5 bases in between. Germline values: CDR1 LNHNV, CDR2 YYDKDF (reference sequence). This CDR3 region has 12 residues. This chain's CDR3 is CATSRGYTEAFF. Here the CDR3 DNA reads TGTGCCACCAGCAGGGGATACACTGAAGCTTTCTTT. The full variable domain, in which reference TRBV15 and TRBJ1-1 provide the parts outside the CDR3, is DAMVIQNPRYQVTQFGKPVTLSCSQTLNHNVMYWYQQKSSQAPKLLFHYYDKDFNNEADTPDNFQSRRPNTSFCFLDIRSPGLGDTAMYLCATSRGYTEAFFGQGTRLTVV.

This clonotype was seen a handful of times. The chain couples TRBV4-1 to TRBJ2-3; 10 bases line up with TRBD2. V was pared by 4 bases and J by 3 bases, with 7 bases of the junction left unmatched. The V gene's germline CDR1 is MGHRA and CDR2 YSYEKL. The CDR3 has 16 residues. CDR3: CASSRSTSGVTDTQYF. CDR3 sequence (DNA): TGCGCCAGCAGCCGTTCCACTAGCGGGGTGACAGATACGCAGTATTTT.

The V call is TRBV9, the J call TRBJ2-1, with a possible D match to TRBD2 (5 bases). Looked up from germline, CDR1 is SGDLS and CDR2 is YYNGEE. This CDR3 has 14 amino acids. The V end lost 4 bases, the J end lost 5 bases, and 13 bases lay between the germline ends. Here the CDR3 DNA reads TGTGCCAGCAGCCGATCGGGGTCAAACAATGAGCAGTTCTTC. Translation gives CASSRSGSNNEQFF.

This chain uses TRBV10-3 with TRBJ2-1; unclear D gene. Germline CDR1 reads ENHRY; CDR2 reads SYGVKD. Deletions cut 0 bases from V and 7 bases from J, with 7 bases between. The CDR3 loop spans 13 amino acids. The CDR3 DNA sequence: TGTGCCATCAGTGAGTCTTCCTTTAATGAGCAGTTCTTC. Protein product: CAISESSFNEQFF.

This sequence joins TRBV12-2 and TRBJ2-2; TRBD1 was called by the table and not checked on the DNA. TRBV12-2 is a pseudogene segment. The length of the CDR3 is 20 residues. The CDR3 coding sequence is TGTGCAAGTCGCTTATGGAGGAAGGACGAGACAGGGACGAACACCGGGGAGCTGTTTTTT. Residues: CASRLWRKDETGTNTGELFF.

The rearrangement joins TRBV7-2 to TRBJ1-1; 10 bases are a match to TRBD1. The CDR3 length is 14 residues. Germline-derived CDR1 and CDR2 are SGHTA and FQGNSA. Unmatched junction bases numbered 3, after V lost 4 bases and J lost 4 bases. CDR3 region: CASSWTGGGTEAFF. The CDR3 DNA follows: TGTGCCAGCAGCTGGACAGGGGGTGGCACTGAAGCTTTCTTT.

CDR3 loop: CASSLELAGDTDTQYF. The CDR3 DNA reads TGCGCCAGCAGCTTGGAGCTAGCGGGGGACACAGATACGCAGTATTTT. The chain employs TRBV5-1 and TRBJ2-3; 10 bases are a match to TRBD2. The germline V gene encodes CDR1 SGHRS and CDR2 YFSETQ. This CDR3 spans 16 amino acids. With V trimmed by 0 bases and J by 2 bases, 3 bases remained unmatched.

This clonotype turned up a few times. The CDR3 region has the DNA TGTGCCAGCAGTTACCCGGGGAATAGCAATCAGCCCCAGCATTTT. The encoded protein is CASSYPGNSNQPQHF. The chain couples TRBV6-2 or TRBV6-3 to TRBJ1-5; D not resolved. Germline V gives CDR1 MNHEY, CDR2 SVGEGT. V dropped 2 bases and J dropped 0 bases, with 8 bases sitting between them. The CDR3 covers 15 residues.